The rows below give T cell receptor beta chains drawn from one sample of a study of blood T cell repertoires in COVID-19. Using immunoSEQ multiplex PCR, the repertoire was profiled, and TCRdb retains in-frame clones only, with some absent. This sample yields about 250,000 clones, of which around nine tenths are seen a single time; roughly 3% belongs to the top ten. The source material was PBMCs or T cells enriched from blood (not recorded which). These receptors all come from a woman in her thirties or forties who had been exposed to COVID-19. The CDR3 runs from the conserved cysteine through the conserved F or W. A D gene is named only where the DNA matches it firmly. Clone sizes are given selectively: once, few, many, or a class where the clone is expanded.

TRBJ1-4,TRBV7-9,.,.,TGTGCCAGCAGCTTAGTAGGCAGCGAGGGAGAAAAACTGTTTTTT,CASSLVGSEGEKLFF
TRBJ1-2,TRBV27,.,.,TGTGCCAGCAGTTTATCGGGAGATGGCTACACCTTC,CASSLSGDGYTF
TRBJ2-5,TRBV5-1,medium-sized,TRBD2,TGCGCCAGCAGCTTGGGTTTGGGACTAGTGGGCGAGACCCAGTACTTC,CASSLGLGLVGETQYF
TRBJ2-7,TRBV6-2/TRBV6-3,.,.,TGTGCCAGCAGCGTGACAACAACGGGATTAACATACGAGCAGTACTTC,CASSVTTTGLTYEQYF
TRBJ2-1,TRBV10-3,.,.,TGTGCCATCAGTCAGAGCAGACAGGGACTGGATGTGGGGCAGTTCTTC,CAISQSRQGLDVGQFF
TRBJ2-2,TRBV25-1,once,TRBD1,TGTGCCAGCAGCCGGGACAGGGGGTGGGAAGGGGAGCTGTTTTTT,CASSRDRGWEGELFF
TRBJ2-5,TRBV2,.,TRBD1,TGTGCCAGCAGTCTGACCCGGGACAGGTACTTC,CASSLTRDRYF
TRBJ1-2,TRBV5-4,.,.,TGTGCCAGCAGGCAACTCCGCGGGGAGGCATCGAACTATGGCTACACCTTC,CASRQLRGEASNYGYTF
TRBJ1-2,TRBV6-5,few,TRBD1,TGTGCCAGCAGTTATTCTTCGACCGGGACAGCCTATGGCTACACCTTC,CASSYSSTGTAYGYTF
TRBJ1-2,TRBV30,few,.,TGTGCCTGCGCAGGGGCCGGCTACACCTTC,CACAGAGYTF
TRBJ1-1,TRBV4-1,.,.,TGCGCCAGCAGCCAAGATCGTCGGACTGAAGCTTTCTTT,CASSQDRRTEAFF
TRBJ2-3,TRBV15,.,TRBD2,TGTGCCACCAGCAGACGAAGGGAGGGATCTAGCACAGATACGCAGTATTTT,CATSRRREGSSTDTQYF
TRBJ2-1,TRBV3-1/TRBV3-2,once,TRBD2,TGTGCCAGCAGCCAAAAGCGGGGGGGCCTCAATGAGCAGTTCTTC,CASSQKRGGLNEQFF
TRBJ1-2,TRBV13,.,.,TGTGCCAGCAGCTTACCTGGGAGCTATGGCTACACCTTC,CASSLPGSYGYTF
TRBJ1-1,TRBV7-9,.,.,TGTGCCAGCAGGCAAACCCGGGAAGAAGCTTTCTTT,CASRQTREEAFF
TRBJ1-2,TRBV24-1,.,TRBD1,TGTGCCACCAGTGACCCGGGACAGGGGGCCTATGGCTACACCTTC,CATSDPGQGAYGYTF
TRBJ1-4,TRBV2,.,.,TGTGCCAGCACTCCGAGTAATGAAAAACTGTTTTTT,CASTPSNEKLFF
TRBJ1-2,TRBV7-8,.,.,TGTGCCAGCAGCTTAGCTAGATACCGGGGAATGGGTGGCTACACCTTC,CASSLARYRGMGGYTF
TRBJ2-1,TRBV15,.,TRBD2,TGTGCCACCAGCAGAGCCCAGCGGGAGATAAATGAGCAGTTCTTC,CATSRAQREINEQFF
TRBJ1-2,TRBV7-9,.,.,TGTGCCAGCAGCGGAACAGAGAACTATGGCTACACCTTC,CASSGTENYGYTF
TRBJ2-4,TRBV4-2,.,TRBD2,TGTGCCAGCAGCCAATTAGCGGGAGGGCCCGCCAAAAACATTCAGTACTTC,CASSQLAGGPAKNIQYF
TRBJ1-2,TRBV18,.,TRBD1,TGTGCCAGCTCACAAGACAGGGATGGCTACACCTTC,CASSQDRDGYTF
TRBJ2-7,TRBV28,.,.,TGTGCCAGCAATAAGGCAGGGAGGAACGAGCAGTACTTC,CASNKAGRNEQYF
TRBJ2-2,TRBV2,.,TRBD2,TGTGCCAGCAGTGAGGGAACGGGGGGGGCCAGGGAGCTGTTTTTT,CASSEGTGGARELFF
TRBJ1-6,TRBV19,.,.,TGTGCCAGCAGACTCCTTATGGGTGTGAATTCCCCCCTCCACTTT,CASRLLMGVNSPLHF
TRBJ2-7,TRBV10-3,.,.,TGTGCCATCAGCGGACTAGGGGGGACCTACGAGCAGTACTTC,CAISGLGGTYEQYF
TRBJ2-2,TRBV5-1,.,.,TGCGCCAGCAGCTTGATGCCGGGGACAAGGACCTACACCGGGGAGCTGTTTTTT,CASSLMPGTRTYTGELFF
TRBJ2-1,TRBV15,.,.,TGTGCCACCAGCAGAGATATGGGGGGCTCCTACAATGAGCAGTTCTTC,CATSRDMGGSYNEQFF
TRBJ1-1,TRBV27,.,TRBD1,TGTGCCAGCAGTTTCTACCGGGACAGGGGGACTGAAGCTTTCTTT,CASSFYRDRGTEAFF
TRBJ1-2,TRBV27,.,.,TGTGCCAGCAGTTTTAGGCGGGCAGCTAACTATGGCTACACCTTC,CASSFRRAANYGYTF
TRBJ1-1,TRBV6-2/TRBV6-3,few,.,TGTGCCAGCAGTTGGATAATCTTTGAGGGTACCACTGAAGCTTTCTTT,CASSWIIFEGTTEAFF